This TCR beta chain was identified during a study of blood T cell repertoires in COVID-19. Looking at the study overall: Specimens from acute and convalescent COVID-19 originated in the United States, Italy and Spain. T cells, B-cell-depleted T cells, or PBMCs supplied cDNA or gDNA.

As handled by the study authors: Amplifying reference gene primers gave estimates of nucleated cell counts. Profiled with immunoSEQ multiplex PCR; TCRdb holds only in-frame clones, not every one. The V and J calls and clone size are taken from that table; D and trimming were inferred from the DNA. The repertoire holds under 250,000 clones, about 87% seen once, with 6% to 9% in the top ten. Germline-derived CDR1 and CDR2 are SEHNR and FQNEAQ (reference sequence). The CDR3 length is 15 residues. Trimming at V came to 5 bases and at J to 5 bases, leaving 9 bases not matched to a gene. Material: peripheral blood. This TCR came from an older woman with active or convalescent COVID-19. This chain uses TRBV7-9 with TRBJ1-1; TRBD1 agrees at 9 bases. CDR3 coding DNA: TGTGCCAGCAGCGCGCAACAGGGGGCTTGGACTGAAGCTTTCTTT. This gives the protein CASSAQQGAWTEAFF.